Below, 6 T cell receptor beta chains from the same sample are listed, as sequenced in a study of cytomegalovirus exposure and HLA in healthy donors (dated by TCRdb to 2016 to 2017). Receptor libraries were prepared by the immunoSEQ multiplex PCR assay. The source is immuneACCESS, and TCRdb retained only in-frame sequences with V and J called. Part of the clones is not carried over; for the studies checked, unresolved V genes explain less than half of this, and the remainder is unexplained. The sample records tens of thousands of clones, around 95% of which are singletons. In total, the top ten clones hold 0.55% to 0.65% of the sample. Sequencing was done on a sample of PBMCs. These receptors were taken from a woman between 18 and 29 years old in good health and CMV-seronegative.

This rearrangement joins TRBV19 to TRBJ1-5; TRBD1 aligns across 7 bases. With V trimmed by 4 bases and J by 6 bases, 9 bases remained unmatched. The CDR3 is 15 residues long. Germline assignment: CDR1 LNHDA and CDR2 SQIVND (reference sequence). The CDR3 here is CASSNRQGWSQPQHF. The CDR3, as DNA: TGTGCCAGTAGTAACAGACAGGGATGGAGTCAGCCCCAGCATTTT.

The rearrangement uses TRBV5-1 and TRBJ1-1; D gene ambiguous. CDR1 is SGHRS, CDR2 YFSETQ, per germline. V was cut by 4 bases and J by 3 bases, with 22 bases left in between. The CDR3 sequence is 17 residues long. The CDR3 region has the DNA TGCGCCAGCAGCCCTAGCATCCCCTTTACCGCGGACACTGAAGCTTTCTTT. Translating it yields CASSPSIPFTADTEAFF.

The V gene is TRBV5-3, the J gene TRBJ1-1; D may be TRBD1 (5 bases). TRBV5-3 is labeled an ORF, and its function is uncertain. V was clipped by 1 base and J by 6 bases, with 10 bases between them. The CDR3 has 13 amino acids. CDR3 in amino acids: CARSLIQGAEAFF. DNA of the CDR3: TGTGCCAGAAGCTTGATTCAGGGTGCTGAAGCTTTCTTT.

The chain joins TRBV29-1 to TRBJ2-5; a possible D gene is TRBD1 (6 bases). Per the germline V gene, CDR1 is SQVTM and CDR2 is ANQGSEA. This CDR3 has 14 amino acids. The ends were cut back, 3 bases at V and 2 bases at J, with 13 bases in the middle. Here the CDR3 DNA reads TGCAGCGTTGACCCGATGGGGGCACAAGAGACCCAGTACTTC. As protein: CSVDPMGAQETQYF.

V and J are TRBV28 and TRBJ1-2, with a tentative D call TRBD1 (5 bases). The CDR3 runs to 13 residues. Germline V gene data show CDR1 as MDHEN and CDR2 as SYDVKM. Trimming cost V 6 bases and J 4 bases, with 12 bases left between them. As DNA, the CDR3 is TGTGCCAGCAGCGCCACAGGCCCCTATGGCTACACCTTC. This translates into CASSATGPYGYTF.

The genes are TRBV27 and TRBJ1-5; D might be TRBD1 (5 bases). Per the germline V gene, CDR1 is MNHEY and CDR2 is SMNVEV (reference sequence). The CDR3 has 15 residues. V lost 3 bases and J lost 4, with 13 bases in between. The CDR3 here is CASSFARGGNQPQHF. The CDR3 region has the DNA TGTGCCAGCAGTTTTGCTAGGGGTGGTAATCAGCCCCAGCATTTT.